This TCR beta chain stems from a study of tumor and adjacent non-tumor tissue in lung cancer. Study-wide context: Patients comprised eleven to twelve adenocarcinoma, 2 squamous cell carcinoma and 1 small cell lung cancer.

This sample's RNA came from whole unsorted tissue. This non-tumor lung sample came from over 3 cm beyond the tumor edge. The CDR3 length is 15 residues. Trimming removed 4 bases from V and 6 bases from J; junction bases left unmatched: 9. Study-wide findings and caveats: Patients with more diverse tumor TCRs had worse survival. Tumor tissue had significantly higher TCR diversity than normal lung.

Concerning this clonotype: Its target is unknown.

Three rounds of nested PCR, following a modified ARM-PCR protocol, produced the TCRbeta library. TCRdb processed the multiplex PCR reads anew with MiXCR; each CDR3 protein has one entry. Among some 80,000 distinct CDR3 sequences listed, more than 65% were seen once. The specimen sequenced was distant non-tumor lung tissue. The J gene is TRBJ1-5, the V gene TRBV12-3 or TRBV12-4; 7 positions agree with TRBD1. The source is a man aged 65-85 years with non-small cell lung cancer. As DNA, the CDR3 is TGTGCCAGCAGTTCATCAGGGGGTGACATTCAGCCCCAGCATTTT. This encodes CASSSSGGDIQPQHF.